These 9 T cell receptor beta chains were all obtained from the same sample, sequenced in a study of metastatic and nonmetastatic thyroid tumors. Patients had received no treatment of any kind before thyroid surgery. With MiXCR, TCRdb reprocessed the PCR reads. The sample carries under 30,000 clones, under 25% recorded once. Sequencing input: blood. These receptors were collected from a male donor with papillary thyroid cancer or a benign thyroid nodule (not recorded which). Some clones in this sample may be carry-over from other donors' samples.

The sample holds many counts of this clone. The chain links TRBV7-9 to TRBJ2-7, with D uncertain. The CDR3 consists of 13 residues. Trimming pared 4 bases from V and 0 bases from J, leaving 7 bases between. Germline V gene data show CDR1 as SEHNR and CDR2 as FQNEAQ (reference sequence). The CDR3 reads CASSSLLSYEQYF. CDR3 DNA sequence: TGTGCCAGCAGCTCGCTCCTCTCCTACGAGCAGTACTTC.

This clone was found many times. The V gene is TRBV4-2, the J gene TRBJ1-6; 11 bases line up with TRBD1. J was trimmed by 9 bases and V by 1 base; bases with no gene match: 2. The CDR3 length is 15 residues. CDR1 LGHNA and CDR2 YNFKEQ come from the germline V gene. The CDR3 DNA reads TGTGCCAGCAGCCAAGGCGGACAGGGGGCTTCACCCCTCCACTTT. It specifies CASSQGGQGASPLHF.

This clone appeared many times. The chain links TRBV20-1 to TRBJ1-4; D is unclear. CDR1 DFQATT and CDR2 SNEGSKA come from the germline V gene (reference sequence). V lost 5 bases to trimming and J lost 1 base, with 5 bases between them. CDR3 size: 12 residues. The CDR3 is CSAGGTNEKLFF. CDR3 nucleotide sequence: TGCAGTGCTGGAGGAACTAATGAAAAACTGTTTTTT.

This clone appeared once. This chain links TRBV20-1 with TRBJ2-3; D may match TRBD1 or TRBD2 (6 bases each). CDR1 and CDR2 (germline): DFQATT, SNEGSKA (reference sequence). The CDR3 consists of 13 residues. Trimming removed 3 bases at V and 5 bases at J, with 12 bases between. CDR3 sequence reads: CSASWGAGDTQYF. As DNA, the CDR3 is TGCAGTGCTAGTTGGGGGGCAGGAGATACGCAGTATTTT.

With regard to this clone: No conserved phenylalanine or tryptophan is present at the end of the CDR3, so a read error is the likely explanation. J is TRBJ1-2 and V is TRBV28; TRBD1 matches at 8 bases. The ends lost 5 bases at V and 3 bases at J; junction bases unmatched: 8. Germline-derived CDR1 and CDR2 are MDHEN and SYDVKM. The CDR3 covers 15 residues. CDR3 sequence (DNA): TGTGCCAGCAGTCCCTTACAGGGGGAGTACTATGGCTACACCGTC. Translating it yields CASSPLQGEYYGYTV.

This clone was detected many times. The rearrangement uses TRBV29-1 and TRBJ2-5; perhaps TRBD2 as D (5 bases). Germline V gene lookup returns CDR1 SQVTM and CDR2 ANQGSEA. Trimming shortened V by 7 bases and J by 1 base, and 13 bases separated the two germline ends. The length of the CDR3 is 13 residues. The CDR3 loop reads CSAGRAPQETQYF. In DNA, the CDR3 is TGCAGCGCCGGGCGGGCCCCCCAAGAGACCCAGTACTTC.

V usage is TRBV5-1 and J usage is TRBJ1-1; no clear D gene. The CDR3 spans 15 residues. V was pared by 4 bases and J by 1 base, with 14 bases between. Germline-derived CDR1 and CDR2 are SGHRS and YFSETQ. The CDR3: CASSPWVLGNTEAFF. CDR3 nucleotide sequence: TGCGCCAGCAGCCCATGGGTACTAGGGAACACTGAAGCTTTCTTT.

This clone appeared many times. The chain couples TRBV15 to TRBJ2-2; 7 bases are a match to TRBD1. The J segment lost 5 bases and the V segment lost 3 bases, leaving 3 bases of the junction unmatched. This CDR3 is 14 amino acids long. The germline V gene encodes CDR1 LNHNV and CDR2 YYDKDF (reference sequence). The CDR3 DNA sequence: TGTGCCACCAGCAGTACAGGGGATACCGGGGAGCTGTTTTTT. The encoded protein is CATSSTGDTGELFF.

This clone was found many times. Compared with germline, one end of the junction differs, possibly owing to a read error. The chain is built from TRBV7-7 and TRBJ2-5; a possible D gene is TRBD2 (6 bases). The CDR3 consists of 14 residues. The germline CDR1 and CDR2 sequences are SSHAT and FNYEAQ (reference sequence). The CDR3 reads CASSLAGGQETQYF. In nucleotides, the CDR3 is TGTGCTAGCAGCTTAGCAGGAGGGCAAGAGACCCAGTACTTC.